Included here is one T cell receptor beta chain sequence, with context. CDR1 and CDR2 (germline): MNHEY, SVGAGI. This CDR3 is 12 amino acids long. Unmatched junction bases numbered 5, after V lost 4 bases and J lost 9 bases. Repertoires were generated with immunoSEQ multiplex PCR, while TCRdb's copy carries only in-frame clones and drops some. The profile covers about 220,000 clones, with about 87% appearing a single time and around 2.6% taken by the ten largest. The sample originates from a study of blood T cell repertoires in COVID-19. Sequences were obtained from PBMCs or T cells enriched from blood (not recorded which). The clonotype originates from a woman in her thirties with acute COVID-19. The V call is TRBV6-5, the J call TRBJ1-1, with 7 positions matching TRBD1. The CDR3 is CASSSDRFKAFF. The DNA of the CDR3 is TGTGCCAGCAGTTCGGACAGGTTTAAAGCTTTCTTT.